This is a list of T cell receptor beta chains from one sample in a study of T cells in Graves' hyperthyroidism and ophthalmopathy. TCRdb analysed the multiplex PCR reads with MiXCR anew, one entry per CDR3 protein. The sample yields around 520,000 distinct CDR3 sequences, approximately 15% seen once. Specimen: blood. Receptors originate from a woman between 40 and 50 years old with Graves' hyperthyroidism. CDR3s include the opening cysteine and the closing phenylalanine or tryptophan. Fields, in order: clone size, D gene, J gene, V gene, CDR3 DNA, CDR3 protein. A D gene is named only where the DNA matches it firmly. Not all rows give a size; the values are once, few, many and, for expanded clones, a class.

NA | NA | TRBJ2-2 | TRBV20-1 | TGCAGTGCTAGCCTCAGAACCGGGGAGCTGTTTTTT | CSASLRTGELFF
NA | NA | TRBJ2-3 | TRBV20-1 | TGCAGTGCTACGAGGTCAGCGGCAGATACGCAGTATTTT | CSATRSAADTQYF
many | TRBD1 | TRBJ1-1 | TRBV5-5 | TGTGCCAGCAGCTTACAGGGGCACACTGAAGCTTTCTTT | CASSLQGHTEAFF
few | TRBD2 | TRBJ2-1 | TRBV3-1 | TGTGCCAGCAGCCAAGATGTGGCTAGCGGGGGTGTGGAGCAGTTCTTC | CASSQDVASGGVEQFF
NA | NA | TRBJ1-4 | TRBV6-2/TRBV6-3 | TGTGCCAGCAGCCCCACCAGCGGTCGCGGAGGGAGTAATGAAAAACTGTTTTTT | CASSPTSGRGGSNEKLFF
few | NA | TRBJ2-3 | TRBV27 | TGTGCCAGCAGTGTCCTCGGGGTAACCACAGATACGCAGTATTTT | CASSVLGVTTDTQYF
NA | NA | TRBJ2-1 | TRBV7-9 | TGTGCCAGCAGCTTAGTTTCGCTAGCGCACAATGAGCAGTTCTTC | CASSLVSLAHNEQFF
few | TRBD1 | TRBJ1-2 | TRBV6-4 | TGTGCCAGCAGCCTACAGGGGGTATATGGTGTCTACACCTTC | CASSLQGVYGVYTF
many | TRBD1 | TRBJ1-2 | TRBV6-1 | TGTGCCAGCAGAACGGACAGGGTTCGGGGCTACACCTTC | CASRTDRVRGYTF
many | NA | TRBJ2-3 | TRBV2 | TGTGCCAGCACACAGGGACCATTGAGCACAGATACGCAGTATTTT | CASTQGPLSTDTQYF
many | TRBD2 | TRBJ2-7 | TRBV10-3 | TGTGCCATCAGTGAGTCCGCGACTAGCAGTTACGAGCAGTACTTC | CAISESATSSYEQYF
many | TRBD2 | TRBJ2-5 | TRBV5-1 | TGCGCCAGCAGCTTTCTTCTAGCGGGACAAGAGACCCAGTACTTC | CASSFLLAGQETQYF
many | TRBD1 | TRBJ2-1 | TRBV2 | TGTGCCAGCAGTGAGAGGCAGGGGGAGTACAATGAGCAGTTCTTC | CASSERQGEYNEQFF
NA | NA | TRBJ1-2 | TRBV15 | TGTGCCACCAGCAGAGATTTACCATACTATGGCTACACCTTC | CATSRDLPYYGYTF
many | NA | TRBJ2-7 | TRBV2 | TGTGCCAGCAGTGAAGATCCCCAATTTAACGAGCAGTACTTC | CASSEDPQFNEQYF
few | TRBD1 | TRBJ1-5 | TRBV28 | TGTGCCAGCGGGGGGGGGGGACAGGGAACAAGCAATCAGCCCCAGCATTTT | CASGGGGQGTSNQPQHF
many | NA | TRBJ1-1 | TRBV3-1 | TGTGCCAGCAGCCCGAGGGGGTCCGGCACTGAAGCTTTCTTT | CASSPRGSGTEAFF
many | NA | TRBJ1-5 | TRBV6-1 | TGTGCCAGCAGCCGGGACCAGGGACAGCCCCAGCATTTT | CASSRDQGQPQHF
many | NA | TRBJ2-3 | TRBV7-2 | TGTGCCAGCAGCTTGCTTACAGGGACCACAGATACGCAGTATTTT | CASSLLTGTTDTQYF
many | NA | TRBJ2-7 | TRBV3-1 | TGTGCCAGCGGTCCACGACAGGACTACGAGCAGTACTTC | CASGPRQDYEQYF
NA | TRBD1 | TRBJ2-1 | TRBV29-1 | TGCAGCGGGGAACCGGGACAGGGGCAAAGAGAGCAGTTCTTC | CSGEPGQGQREQFF
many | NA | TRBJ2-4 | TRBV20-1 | TGCAGTGCTAGAGATCCGCGGGAAGTATCCAAAAACATTCAGTACTTC | CSARDPREVSKNIQYF
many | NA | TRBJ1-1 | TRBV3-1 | TGTGCCAGCAGGGAAACAGGGCTAAACACTGAAGCTTTCTTT | CASRETGLNTEAFF
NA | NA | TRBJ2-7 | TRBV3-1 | TGTGCCAGCAGCCAAGATGAAATGGCGCAGTACTTC | CASSQDEMAQYF
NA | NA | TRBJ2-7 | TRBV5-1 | TGCGCCAGCAGCTTGGCTGAGACAGGCGCGGAGGAGCAGTACTTC | CASSLAETGAEEQYF
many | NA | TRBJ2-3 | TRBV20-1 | TGCAGTGCTAGAGCCCGGAACACAGATACGCAGTATTTT | CSARARNTDTQYF
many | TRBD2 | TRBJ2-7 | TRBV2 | TGTGCCAGCAGTGCATGGACAGGGCGTCGAGCGGGAGGGCCCGAGCAGTACTTC | CASSAWTGRRAGGPEQYF